These 18 T cell receptor beta chains came from one sample sequenced in a study of shared clonotypes between healthy human individuals. The assay was immunoSEQ multiplex PCR, and TCRdb's table has in-frame clones only and misses some. The table shows over 1.5 million clones, with around 98% occurring only once. The source material was naive CD4+ T cells sorted from blood. Subset: CD45RA+ positively selected. These receptors all stem from a man aged 30 to 39 in good health.

J is TRBJ2-1 and V is TRBV5-1, with D perhaps matching TRBD2 (6 bases). CDR3 length: 18 amino acids. The V gene lost 5 bases and the J gene lost 3 bases, with 24 bases spanning the gap. Germline V CDR1 and CDR2: SGHRS, YFSETQ. The chain's CDR3 is CASSSHSMTVGLYNEQFF. DNA for the CDR3: TGCGCCAGCAGTTCTCATTCAATGACAGTGGGACTCTACAATGAGCAGTTCTTC.

The genes are TRBV19 and TRBJ2-2, with D possibly TRBD2 on 6 matching bases. The CDR3 totals 14 residues. Looked up from germline, CDR1 is LNHDA and CDR2 is SQIVND (reference sequence). V was trimmed by 8 bases and J by 1 base, leaving 11 bases between them. The DNA of the CDR3 is TGTGCCAGTGGGAGGAGAATGAACACCGGGGAGCTGTTTTTT. It codes for CASGRRMNTGELFF.

The J gene is TRBJ2-7, the V gene TRBV19; 10 bases fit TRBD1. V gave up 3 bases and J gave up 5 bases; unmatched junction bases: 7. The germline CDR1 and CDR2 sequences are LNHDA and SQIVND (reference sequence). CDR3 size: 15 residues. The CDR3 DNA reads as TGTGCCAGTAGTATTTTGGGACAGGGGTCTGACGAGCAGTACTTC. It codes for CASSILGQGSDEQYF.

Turning to this clone: Other DNA sequences in the same sample also yield this CDR3. V is TRBV7-3 and J is TRBJ1-1; TRBD1 is a possible D gene (5 bases). This CDR3 has 13 residues. CDR1 SGHTA and CDR2 FQGTGA come from the germline V gene. V lost 2 bases and J 5 bases, leaving 9 bases between the germline ends. CDR3 DNA sequence: TGTGCCAGCAGCTTAGGTCAGGGAACTGAAGCTTTCTTT. It translates to CASSLGQGTEAFF. The variable domain in full, with the rest retrieved from reference TRBV7-3 and TRBJ1-1, is GAGVSQTPSNKVTEKGKYVELRCDPISGHTALYWYRQSLGQGPEFLIYFQGTGAADDSGLPNDRFFAVRPEGSVSTLKIQRTERGDSAVYLCASSLGQGTEAFFGQGTRLTVV.

The chain combines TRBV19 with TRBJ1-2, with 7 bases matching TRBD1. The V gene's germline CDR1 is LNHDA and CDR2 SQIVND (reference sequence). The V and J ends lost 4 bases and 3 bases, in that order; junction bases with no gene match: 14. The CDR3 consists of 17 residues. The CDR3 sequence: CASSTTGTARQHYGYTF. In DNA, the CDR3 is TGTGCCAGTAGTACTACTGGGACAGCCCGCCAGCACTATGGCTACACCTTC.

This rearrangement joins TRBV7-8 to TRBJ2-7, with 14 bases fitting TRBD2. Per germline, CDR1 SGHVS and CDR2 FQNEAQ. The CDR3 spans 19 residues. V was clipped by 5 bases and J by 2 bases; unmatched bases: 14. The CDR3 protein is CASSLRLAGGPSVTYEQYF. The CDR3 DNA reads TGTGCCAGCAGCCTCCGACTAGCGGGAGGGCCCAGTGTAACCTACGAGCAGTACTTC.

This clone showed up just once. The same CDR3 is also encoded by other DNA sequences in this sample. The chain couples TRBV11-3 to TRBJ1-1, with D unclear. Germline-derived CDR1 and CDR2 are SGHNT and YENEEA. The CDR3 covers 15 residues. The ends were cut back, 1 base at V and 0 bases at J, with 9 bases in the middle. CDR3 in amino acids: CASSLGTAMNTEAFF. The CDR3 DNA follows: TGTGCCAGCAGCTTAGGAACAGCTATGAACACTGAAGCTTTCTTT. Looking up the rest from reference TRBV11-3 and TRBJ1-1 gives the full variable domain: EAGVVQSPRYKIIEKKQPVAFWCNPISGHNTLYWYLQNLGQGPELLIRYENEEAVDDSQLPKDRFSAERLKGVDSTLKIQPAELGDSAVYLCASSLGTAMNTEAFFGQGTRLTVV.

This CDR3 reads CASRDRTREQYF. DNA of the CDR3: TGTGCCAGCAGGGACCGAACTAGGGAGCAGTACTTC. The rearrangement links TRBV27 to TRBJ2-7, with D possibly matching TRBD2 (5 bases). This CDR3 spans 12 amino acids. Per germline, CDR1 MNHEY and CDR2 SMNVEV (reference sequence). Trimming stripped 6 bases from V and 7 bases from J, with 13 bases between.

The chain has TRBV9 and TRBJ1-1; D possibly corresponds to TRBD1 (5 bases). The CDR3 is made up of 14 amino acids. V was trimmed by 3 bases and J by 5 bases, leaving 14 bases between them. Germline CDR1 SGDLS, CDR2 YYNGEE. CDR3 in amino acids: CASSATGVGTEAFF. The CDR3, as DNA: TGTGCCAGCAGCGCCACGGGGGTTGGGACTGAAGCTTTCTTT.

The J gene is TRBJ2-1, the V gene TRBV5-1; 11 nucleotides agree with TRBD2. The V and J ends lost 4 bases and 5 bases, in that order; junction bases with no gene match: 5. CDR1 is SGHRS, CDR2 YFSETQ, per germline. This CDR3 is 15 amino acids long. CDR3 loop: CASSPTSGKHNEQFF. DNA of the CDR3: TGCGCCAGCAGCCCGACTAGCGGGAAACACAATGAGCAGTTCTTC.

This rearrangement joins TRBV9 to TRBJ2-5; possible D gene TRBD2, 7 bases. This CDR3 region has 14 residues. Trimming shortened V by 3 bases and J by 4 bases, and 13 bases separated the two germline ends. CDR1 is SGDLS, CDR2 YYNGEE, per germline. The CDR3 DNA sequence: TGTGCCAGCAGCGGTCACCGGGGGGCAGAGACCCAGTACTTC. Its protein product is CASSGHRGAETQYF.

The chain carries TRBV28 and TRBJ2-3; tentative D call: TRBD2 (6 bases). With 2 bases removed from V and 3 bases from J, the gap between germline ends came to 12 bases. The CDR3 covers 15 residues. Germline loops: CDR1 MDHEN, CDR2 SYDVKM. The CDR3 loop reads CASSLGGTLTDTQYF. CDR3 nucleotide sequence: TGTGCCAGCAGTTTAGGCGGGACTCTGACAGATACGCAGTATTTT.

The V and J genes are TRBV7-3 and TRBJ2-1, with D perhaps assigned TRBD1 or TRBD2 (5 bases each). This CDR3 contains 13 residues. The V end lost 8 bases, the J end lost 5 bases, and 13 bases lay between the germline ends. In germline, CDR1 is SGHTA, CDR2 FQGTGA. The CDR3 sequence is CASRDPPNNEQFF. CDR3 sequence (DNA): TGTGCCAGCCGGGACCCACCCAACAATGAGCAGTTCTTC.

This sequence joins TRBV7-2 and TRBJ1-2; D possibly corresponds to TRBD1 (6 bases). V was pared by 3 bases and J by 5 bases, with 13 bases between. The CDR3 is 14 residues long. Germline values: CDR1 SGHTA, CDR2 FQGNSA. CDR3 sequence: CASSFGGRSYGYTF. The CDR3, as DNA: TGTGCCAGCAGCTTCGGGGGGCGAAGTTATGGCTACACCTTC.

The J gene is TRBJ2-1, the V gene TRBV2, with TRBD2 matching 8 bases. The trim removed 7 bases at V and 0 bases at J, leaving 2 bases unmatched. Looked up from germline, CDR1 is SNHLY and CDR2 is FYNNEI. This CDR3 has 14 amino acids. In DNA, the CDR3 is TGTGCCAGCATGGGACTAGACTCCTACAATGAGCAGTTCTTC. This gives the protein CASMGLDSYNEQFF.

The chain couples TRBV4-1 to TRBJ2-5, with D possibly TRBD1 on 6 matching bases. This CDR3 has 15 residues. Trimming took 0 bases from V and 4 from J, leaving 12 bases between them. CDR1 and CDR2 from the germline V gene are MGHRA and YSYEKL. The CDR3 DNA sequence: TGCGCCAGCAGCCAAGATACTGGCAGGGGAGAGACCCAGTACTTC. Translation: CASSQDTGRGETQYF.

CDR3 residues: CSVPRSAGETQYF. The CDR3 DNA reads TGCAGCGTTCCTCGATCTGCAGGGGAGACCCAGTACTTC. V usage is TRBV29-1 and J usage is TRBJ2-5; tentatively, D is TRBD1 (5 bases). Germline V CDR1 and CDR2: SQVTM, ANQGSEA. Trimming removed 5 bases at V and 5 bases at J, with 15 bases between. The CDR3 loop spans 13 amino acids.

The chain joins TRBV10-3 to TRBJ2-7; 8 nucleotides line up with TRBD1. The junction had 8 bases not matched to a gene; V was cut back by 2 bases and J by 2 bases. The CDR3 has 16 residues. The germline V gene has CDR1 ENHRY and CDR2 SYGVKD. CDR3 coding DNA: TGTGCCATCAGTGAGACCCTCGGCAGGGGGCCCTACGAGCAGTACTTC. Amino acids: CAISETLGRGPYEQYF.